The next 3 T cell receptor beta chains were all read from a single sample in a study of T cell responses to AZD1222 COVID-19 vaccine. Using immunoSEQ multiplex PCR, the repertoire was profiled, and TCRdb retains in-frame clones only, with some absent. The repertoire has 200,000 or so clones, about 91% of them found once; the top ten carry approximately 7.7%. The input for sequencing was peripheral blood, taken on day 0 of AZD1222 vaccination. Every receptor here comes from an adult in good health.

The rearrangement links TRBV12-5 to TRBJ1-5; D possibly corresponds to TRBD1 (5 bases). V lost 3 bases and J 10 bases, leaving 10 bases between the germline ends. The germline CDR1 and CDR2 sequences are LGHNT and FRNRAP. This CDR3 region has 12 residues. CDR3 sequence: CASGLDRGPQHF. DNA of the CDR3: TGTGCTAGTGGTTTAGACAGAGGACCCCAGCATTTT.

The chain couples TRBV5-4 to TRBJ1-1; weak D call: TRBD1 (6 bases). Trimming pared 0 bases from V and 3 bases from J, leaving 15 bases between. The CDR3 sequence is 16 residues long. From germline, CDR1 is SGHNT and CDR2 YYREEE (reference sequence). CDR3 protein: CASSLGAGGADTEAFF. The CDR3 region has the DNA TGTGCCAGCAGCTTGGGGGCGGGGGGCGCCGACACTGAAGCTTTCTTT.

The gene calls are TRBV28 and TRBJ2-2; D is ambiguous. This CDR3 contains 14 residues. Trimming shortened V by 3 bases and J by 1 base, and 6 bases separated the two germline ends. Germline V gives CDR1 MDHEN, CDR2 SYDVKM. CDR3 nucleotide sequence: TGTGCCAGCAGTTTCGCAGGGAACACCGGGGAGCTGTTTTTT. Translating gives CASSFAGNTGELFF.